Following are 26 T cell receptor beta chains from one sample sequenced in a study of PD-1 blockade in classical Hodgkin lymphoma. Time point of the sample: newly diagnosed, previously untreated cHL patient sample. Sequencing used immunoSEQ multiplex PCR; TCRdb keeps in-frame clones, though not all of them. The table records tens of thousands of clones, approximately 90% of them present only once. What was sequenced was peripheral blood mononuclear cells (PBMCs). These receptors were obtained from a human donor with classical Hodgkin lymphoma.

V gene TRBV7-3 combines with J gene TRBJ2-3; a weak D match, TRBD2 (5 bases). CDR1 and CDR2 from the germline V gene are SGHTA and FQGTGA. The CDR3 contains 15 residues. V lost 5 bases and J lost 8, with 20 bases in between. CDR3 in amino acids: CASSPTAGPAGTQYF. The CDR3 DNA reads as TGTGCCAGCAGCCCAACGGCCGGTCCCGCGGGTACGCAGTATTTT.

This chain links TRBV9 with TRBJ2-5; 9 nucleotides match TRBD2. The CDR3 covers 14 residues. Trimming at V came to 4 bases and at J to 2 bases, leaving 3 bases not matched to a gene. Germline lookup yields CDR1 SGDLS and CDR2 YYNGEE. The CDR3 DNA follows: TGTGCCAGCAGCCCGACTAGCGGTCAAGAGACCCAGTACTTC. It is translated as CASSPTSGQETQYF.

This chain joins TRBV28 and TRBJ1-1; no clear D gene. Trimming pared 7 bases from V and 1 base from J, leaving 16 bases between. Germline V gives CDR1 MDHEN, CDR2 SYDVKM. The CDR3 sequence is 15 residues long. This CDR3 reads CASTRGDLPNTEAFF. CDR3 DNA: TGTGCCAGCACCCGGGGAGACCTCCCGAACACTGAAGCTTTCTTT. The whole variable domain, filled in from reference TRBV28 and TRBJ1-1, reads DVKVTQSSRYLVKRTGEKVFLECVQDMDHENMFWYRQDPGLGLRLIYFSYDVKMKEKGDIPEGYSVSREKKERFSLILESASTNQTSMYLCASTRGDLPNTEAFFGQGTRLTVV.

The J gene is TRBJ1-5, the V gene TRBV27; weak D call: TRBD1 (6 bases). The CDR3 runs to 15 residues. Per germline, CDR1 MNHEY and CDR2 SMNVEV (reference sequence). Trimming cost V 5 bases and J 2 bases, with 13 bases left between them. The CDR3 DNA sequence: TGTGCCAGCAGTATAGGGGGTATGGGCAATCAGCCCCAGCATTTT. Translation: CASSIGGMGNQPQHF.

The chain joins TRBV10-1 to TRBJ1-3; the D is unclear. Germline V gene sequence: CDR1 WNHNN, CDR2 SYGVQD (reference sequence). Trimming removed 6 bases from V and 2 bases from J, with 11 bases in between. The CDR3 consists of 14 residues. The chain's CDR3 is CASRLFHPGNTIYF. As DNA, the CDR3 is TGCGCCAGCAGGTTGTTTCATCCTGGAAACACCATATATTTT.

The CDR3 is CASSQLAGSYNEQFF. The CDR3 nucleotides read TGCGCCAGCAGCCAACTAGCGGGGTCCTACAATGAGCAGTTCTTC. The chain uses TRBV5-1 and TRBJ2-1, with 10 nucleotides matching TRBD2. Per the germline V gene, CDR1 is SGHRS and CDR2 is YFSETQ. The CDR3 is 15 amino acids. Trimming at V came to 4 bases and at J to 1 base, leaving 2 bases not matched to a gene.

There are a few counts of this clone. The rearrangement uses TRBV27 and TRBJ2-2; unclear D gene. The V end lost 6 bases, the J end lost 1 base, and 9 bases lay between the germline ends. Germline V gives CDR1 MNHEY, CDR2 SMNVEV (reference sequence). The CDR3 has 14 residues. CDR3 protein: CASSVAGNTGELFF. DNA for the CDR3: TGTGCCAGCAGCGTAGCCGGGAACACCGGGGAGCTGTTTTTT.

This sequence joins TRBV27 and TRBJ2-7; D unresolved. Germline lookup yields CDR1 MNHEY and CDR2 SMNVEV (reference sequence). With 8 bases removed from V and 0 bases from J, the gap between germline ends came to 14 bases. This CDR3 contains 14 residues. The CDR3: CASRPTADSYEQYV. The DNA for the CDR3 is TGTGCCAGCCGCCCCACGGCAGACTCCTACGAGCAGTACGTC.

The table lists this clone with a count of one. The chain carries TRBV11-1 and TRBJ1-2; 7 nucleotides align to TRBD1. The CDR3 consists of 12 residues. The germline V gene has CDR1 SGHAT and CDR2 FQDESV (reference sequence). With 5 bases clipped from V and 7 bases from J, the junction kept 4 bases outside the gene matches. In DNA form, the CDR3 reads TGTGCCAGCAGCCCGGACAGGATTGGCTACACCTTC. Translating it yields CASSPDRIGYTF. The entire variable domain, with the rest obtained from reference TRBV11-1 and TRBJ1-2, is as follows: EAEVAQSPRYKITEKSQAVAFWCDPISGHATLYWYRQILGQGPELLVQFQDESVVDDSQLPKDRFSAERLKGVDSTLKIQPAELGDSAMYLCASSPDRIGYTFGSGTRLTVV.

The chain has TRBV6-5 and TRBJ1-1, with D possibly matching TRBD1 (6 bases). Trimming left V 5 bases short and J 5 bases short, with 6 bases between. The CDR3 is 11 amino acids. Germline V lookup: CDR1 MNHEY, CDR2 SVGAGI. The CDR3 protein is CASSQGTEAFF. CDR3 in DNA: TGTGCCAGCAGTCAGGGGACTGAAGCTTTCTTT.

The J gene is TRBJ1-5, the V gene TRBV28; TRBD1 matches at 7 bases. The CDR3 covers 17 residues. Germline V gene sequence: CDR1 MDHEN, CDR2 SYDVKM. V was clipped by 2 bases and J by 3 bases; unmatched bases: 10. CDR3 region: CASSLIYPGQNNQPQHF. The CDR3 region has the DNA TGTGCCAGCAGTTTAATATACCCGGGACAGAACAATCAGCCCCAGCATTTT.

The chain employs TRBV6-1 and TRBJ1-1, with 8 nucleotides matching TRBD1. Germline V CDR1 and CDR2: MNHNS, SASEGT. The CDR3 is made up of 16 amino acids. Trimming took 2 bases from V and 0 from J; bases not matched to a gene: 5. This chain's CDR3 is CASSEFGTGVNTEAFF. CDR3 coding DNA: TGTGCCAGCAGTGAATTCGGGACAGGTGTGAACACTGAAGCTTTCTTT.

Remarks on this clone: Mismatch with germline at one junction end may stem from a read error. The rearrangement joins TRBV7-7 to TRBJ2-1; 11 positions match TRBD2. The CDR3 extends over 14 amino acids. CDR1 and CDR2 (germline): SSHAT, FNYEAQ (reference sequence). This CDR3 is CASSPRTSGNEQFF. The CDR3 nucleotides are TGTGCTAGCAGCCCGAGGACTAGCGGGAATGAGCAGTTCTTC. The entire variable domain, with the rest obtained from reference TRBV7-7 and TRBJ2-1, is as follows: GAGVSQSPRYKVTKRGQDVTLRCDPISSHATLYWYQQALGQGPEFLTYFNYEAQPDKSGLPSDRFSAERPEGSISTLTIQRTEQRDSAMYRCASSPRTSGNEQFFGPGTRLTVL.

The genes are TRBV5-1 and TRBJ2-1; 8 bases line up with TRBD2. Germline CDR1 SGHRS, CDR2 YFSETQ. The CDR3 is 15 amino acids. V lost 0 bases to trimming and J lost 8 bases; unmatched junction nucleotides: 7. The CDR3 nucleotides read TGCGCCAGCAGCTTGGCGGGGGGGATTGGTGATGAGCAGTTCTTC. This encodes CASSLAGGIGDEQFF.

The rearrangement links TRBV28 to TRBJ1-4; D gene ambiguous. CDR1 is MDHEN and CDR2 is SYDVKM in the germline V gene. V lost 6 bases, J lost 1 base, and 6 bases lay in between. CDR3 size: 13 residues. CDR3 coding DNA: TGTGCCAGCAGCAGGTTAACTAATGAAAAACTGTTTTTT. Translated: CASSRLTNEKLFF. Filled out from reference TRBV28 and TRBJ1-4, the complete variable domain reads DVKVTQSSRYLVKRTGEKVFLECVQDMDHENMFWYRQDPGLGLRLIYFSYDVKMKEKGDIPEGYSVSREKKERFSLILESASTNQTSMYLCASSRLTNEKLFFGSGTQLSVL.

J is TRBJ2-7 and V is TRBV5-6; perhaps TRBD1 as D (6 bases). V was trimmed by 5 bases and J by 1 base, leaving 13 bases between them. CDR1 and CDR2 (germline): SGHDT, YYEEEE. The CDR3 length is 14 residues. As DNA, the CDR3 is TGTGCCAGCAGGGTGTTTGGACAGTCCTACGAGCAGTACTTC. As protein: CASRVFGQSYEQYF.

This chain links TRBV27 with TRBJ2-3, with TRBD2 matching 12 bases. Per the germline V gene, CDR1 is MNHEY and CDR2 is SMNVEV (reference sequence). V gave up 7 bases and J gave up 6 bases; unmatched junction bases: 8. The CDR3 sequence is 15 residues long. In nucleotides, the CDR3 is TGTGCCAGCACCTTTCTAGCGGGAGGGGCCGATACGCAGTATTTT. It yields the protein CASTFLAGGADTQYF.

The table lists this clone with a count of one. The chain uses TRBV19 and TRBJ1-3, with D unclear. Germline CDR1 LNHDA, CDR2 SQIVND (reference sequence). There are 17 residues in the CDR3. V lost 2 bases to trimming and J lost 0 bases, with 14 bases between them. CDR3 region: CASSIFPQQNSGNTIYF. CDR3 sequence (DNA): TGTGCCAGTAGTATATTCCCCCAGCAAAACTCTGGAAACACCATATATTTT. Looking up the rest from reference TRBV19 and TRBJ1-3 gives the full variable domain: DGGITQSPKYLFRKEGQNVTLSCEQNLNHDAMYWYRQDPGQGLRLIYYSQIVNDFQKGDIAEGYSVSREKKESFPLTVTSAQKNPTAFYLCASSIFPQQNSGNTIYFGEGSWLTVV.

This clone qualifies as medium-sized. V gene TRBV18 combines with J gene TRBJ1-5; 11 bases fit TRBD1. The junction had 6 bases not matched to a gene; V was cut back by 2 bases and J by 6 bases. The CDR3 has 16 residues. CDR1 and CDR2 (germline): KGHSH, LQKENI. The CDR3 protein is CASSPRTGGYVQPQHF. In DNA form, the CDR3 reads TGTGCCAGCTCACCAAGGACAGGGGGCTACGTTCAGCCCCAGCATTTT.

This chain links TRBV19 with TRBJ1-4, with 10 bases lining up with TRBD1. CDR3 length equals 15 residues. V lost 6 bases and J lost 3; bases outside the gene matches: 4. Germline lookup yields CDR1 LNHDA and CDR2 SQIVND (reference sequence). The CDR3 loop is CASSVGQGANEKLFF. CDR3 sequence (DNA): TGTGCCAGTAGCGTCGGACAGGGGGCTAATGAAAAACTGTTTTTT.

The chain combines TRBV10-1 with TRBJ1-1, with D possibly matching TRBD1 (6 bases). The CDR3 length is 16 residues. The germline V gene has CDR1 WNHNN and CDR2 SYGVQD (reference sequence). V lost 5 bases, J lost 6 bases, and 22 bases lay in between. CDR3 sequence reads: CASSPSGAGRIAEAFF. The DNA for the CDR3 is TGCGCCAGCAGTCCTTCAGGGGCCGGTCGGATCGCTGAAGCTTTCTTT.

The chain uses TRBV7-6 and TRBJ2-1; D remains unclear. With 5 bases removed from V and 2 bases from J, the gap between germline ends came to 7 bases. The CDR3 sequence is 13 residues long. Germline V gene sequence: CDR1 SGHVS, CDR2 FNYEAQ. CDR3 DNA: TGTGCCAGCAGCCCGGATCCCTACAATGAGCAGTTCTTC. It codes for CASSPDPYNEQFF.

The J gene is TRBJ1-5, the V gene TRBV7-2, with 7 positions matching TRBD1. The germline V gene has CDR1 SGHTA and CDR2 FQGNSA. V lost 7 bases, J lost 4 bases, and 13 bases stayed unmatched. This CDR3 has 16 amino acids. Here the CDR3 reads CASTFRGGQQNQPQHF. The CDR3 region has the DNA TGTGCCAGCACCTTCCGGGGGGGACAGCAGAATCAGCCCCAGCATTTT.

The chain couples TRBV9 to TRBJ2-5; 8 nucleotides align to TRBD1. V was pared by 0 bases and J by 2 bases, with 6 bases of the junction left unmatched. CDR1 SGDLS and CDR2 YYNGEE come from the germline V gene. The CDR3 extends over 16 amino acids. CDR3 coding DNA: TGTGCCAGCAGCGTAGGAGGGACAGGCACTCAAGAGACCCAGTACTTC. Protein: CASSVGGTGTQETQYF.

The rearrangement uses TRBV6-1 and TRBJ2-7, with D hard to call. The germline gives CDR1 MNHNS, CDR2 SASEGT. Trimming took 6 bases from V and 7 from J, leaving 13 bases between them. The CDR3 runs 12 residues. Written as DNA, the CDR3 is TGTGCCAGCAGATTGCCTCTAGAAGAGCAGTACTTC. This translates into CASRLPLEEQYF.

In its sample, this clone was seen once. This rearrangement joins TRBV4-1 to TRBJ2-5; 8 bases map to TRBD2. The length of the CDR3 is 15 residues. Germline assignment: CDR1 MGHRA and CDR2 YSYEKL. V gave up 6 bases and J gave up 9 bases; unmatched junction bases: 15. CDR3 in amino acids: CASSPFAGGVRAQYF. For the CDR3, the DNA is TGCGCCAGCAGTCCATTTGCGGGAGGCGTTCGGGCCCAGTACTTC.